These 32 T cell receptor beta chains were sequenced from one sample in a study of cytomegalovirus exposure and HLA in healthy donors. Primers included in the PCR were 60 Vbeta and 13 Jbeta primers. Libraries were prepared by immunoSEQ multiplex PCR; TCRdb keeps only in-frame clonotypes and omits some of them. The sample contains some 180,000 clones, approximately 80% of which appear only once. The sequenced sample was PBMCs. The source is a man between 18 and 35 years old in good health and CMV-seronegative.

The chain's CDR3 is CASSGGTPDTQYF. CDR3 DNA sequence: TGTGCCAGCAGCGGGGGGACTCCAGATACGCAGTATTTT. This chain uses TRBV7-9 with TRBJ2-3; tentative D call: TRBD2 (6 bases). Looked up from germline, CDR1 is SEHNR and CDR2 is FQNEAQ (reference sequence). This CDR3 spans 13 amino acids. Trimming took 5 bases from V and 4 from J, leaving 10 bases between them.

This rearrangement joins TRBV19 to TRBJ1-4; D unresolved. The CDR3 has 14 residues. V was shortened by 5 bases and J by 4 bases, with 11 bases between the two germline ends. Looked up from germline, CDR1 is LNHDA and CDR2 is SQIVND (reference sequence). This CDR3 is CASSPRVFNEKLFF. The CDR3 region has the DNA TGTGCCAGTAGTCCCCGGGTTTTTAATGAAAAACTGTTTTTT.

The chain recombines TRBV9 with TRBJ1-3; 8 nucleotides line up with TRBD1. The junction had 6 bases not matched to a gene; V was cut back by 4 bases and J by 0 bases. Germline V CDR1 and CDR2: SGDLS, YYNGEE. This CDR3 comprises 16 residues. CDR3 bases: TGTGCCAGCAGCCCGAGGACAGGGAACTCTGGAAACACCATATATTTT. It is translated as CASSPRTGNSGNTIYF.

This chain joins TRBV15 and TRBJ1-1; D may be TRBD1 (5 bases). V dropped 1 base and J dropped 0 bases, with 15 bases sitting between them. CDR1 is LNHNV and CDR2 is YYDKDF in the germline V gene (reference sequence). This CDR3 region has 17 residues. CDR3 residues: CATSRVRTLDMNTEAFF. The CDR3 region has the DNA TGTGCCACCAGCAGAGTTAGGACCTTGGACATGAACACTGAAGCTTTCTTT.

The chain uses TRBV27 and TRBJ1-2; weak D call: TRBD1 (5 bases). V lost 5 bases to trimming and J lost 6 bases, with 19 bases between them. The CDR3 contains 15 residues. CDR1 is MNHEY and CDR2 is SMNVEV in the germline V gene (reference sequence). In DNA, the CDR3 is TGTGCCAGCAGTCCCGCCCGGGGGAAGGGTCATGGCTACACCTTC. Protein sequence: CASSPARGKGHGYTF.

The genes are TRBV18 and TRBJ1-5; TRBD1 is a possible D gene (5 bases). V dropped 2 bases and J dropped 6 bases, with 11 bases sitting between them. The CDR3 contains 14 residues. The germline CDR1 and CDR2 sequences are KGHSH and LQKENI. As DNA, the CDR3 is TGTGCCAGCTCACCATCGCAGGGAATTCAGCCCCAGCATTTT. Translating it yields CASSPSQGIQPQHF.

This chain uses TRBV28 with TRBJ2-5; TRBD2 might be the D (6 bases). V was trimmed by 10 bases and J by 6 bases, leaving 15 bases between them. Germline assignment: CDR1 MDHEN and CDR2 SYDVKM. CDR3 length equals 12 residues. The CDR3 bases are TGTGCCACCCTGGGCGGGGTACAGACCCAGTACTTC. The encoded protein is CATLGGVQTQYF.

The table lists this clone with a few counts. The chain has TRBV28 and TRBJ1-6; D is uncertain. This CDR3 contains 13 residues. Trimming stripped 5 bases from V and 11 bases from J, with 13 bases between. CDR1 and CDR2 (germline): MDHEN, SYDVKM. The CDR3 region has the DNA TGTGCCAGCAGTCCCTCTCCCGCGGCACCCCTCCACTTT. Amino acid sequence: CASSPSPAAPLHF.

The V call is TRBV28, the J call TRBJ2-7; possible D gene TRBD2, 5 bases. The CDR3 has 11 amino acids. The germline gives CDR1 MDHEN, CDR2 SYDVKM. V lost 4 bases, J lost 7 bases, and 8 bases lay in between. CDR3 sequence (DNA): TGTGCCAGCAGTTCCACGGGGGAGCAGTACTTC. This encodes CASSSTGEQYF.

The chain couples TRBV19 to TRBJ2-7; 8 bases align to TRBD2. Germline V gene data show CDR1 as LNHDA and CDR2 as SQIVND (reference sequence). Trimming at V came to 5 bases and at J to 0 bases, leaving 6 bases not matched to a gene. CDR3 length: 15 residues. The CDR3: CASSPGSGSSYEQYF. In nucleotides, the CDR3 is TGTGCCAGTAGTCCCGGGAGCGGGAGCTCCTACGAGCAGTACTTC.

This clone was seen a few times. This sequence joins TRBV7-3 and TRBJ2-1; D unresolved. The CDR3 covers 13 residues. The germline CDR1 and CDR2 sequences are SGHTA and FQGTGA. The V and J ends lost 0 bases and 5 bases respectively, with 5 bases between them. CDR3 DNA sequence: TGTGCCAGCAGCTTAACGAGCAACAATGAGCAGTTCTTC. Amino acid sequence: CASSLTSNNEQFF. Full variable domain (rest looked up from reference TRBV7-3 and TRBJ2-1): GAGVSQTPSNKVTEKGKYVELRCDPISGHTALYWYRQSLGQGPEFLIYFQGTGAADDSGLPNDRFFAVRPEGSVSTLKIQRTERGDSAVYLCASSLTSNNEQFFGPGTRLTVL.

The gene calls are TRBV15 and TRBJ1-1; 7 bases are shared with TRBD1. V lost 1 base and J lost 3; bases outside the gene matches: 11. Germline CDR1 reads LNHNV; CDR2 reads YYDKDF (reference sequence). The CDR3 runs 17 residues. The CDR3, as DNA: TGTGCCACCAGCAGAGGTCCCGGGAGGGGGCGGGACACTGAAGCTTTCTTT. Residues: CATSRGPGRGRDTEAFF.

This clone was detected only a few times. V and J are TRBV5-1 and TRBJ1-1, with D possibly being TRBD1 (6 bases). V dropped 3 bases and J dropped 1 base, with 10 bases sitting between them. The CDR3 sequence is 14 residues long. The germline gives CDR1 SGHRS, CDR2 YFSETQ. CDR3 nucleotide sequence: TGCGCCAGCAGCTGGCAGGGGAGGAACACTGAAGCTTTCTTT. Translation gives CASSWQGRNTEAFF.

The rearrangement joins TRBV28 to TRBJ2-7; D uncertain. Trimming took off 4 bases at V and 2 bases at J, with 12 bases between the two ends. CDR3 length: 14 amino acids. Germline V lookup: CDR1 MDHEN, CDR2 SYDVKM. The CDR3 coding sequence is TGTGCCAGCAGTTCCAACAGCCCCACCTACGAGCAGTACTTC. It codes for CASSSNSPTYEQYF.

This clone was seen only a few times. This chain uses TRBV5-6 with TRBJ2-1; TRBD1 agrees at 7 bases. Germline CDR1 is SGHDT and CDR2 is YYEEEE. This CDR3 region has 16 residues. V shed 4 bases, J shed 9 bases, and the junction held 16 bases outside the gene matches. The CDR3 DNA follows: TGTGCCAGCAGCGTGCCAGGGGGACCGGGGAACCGTGAGCAGTTCTTC. Translating it yields CASSVPGGPGNREQFF. The entire variable domain, with the rest obtained from reference TRBV5-6 and TRBJ2-1, is as follows: DAGVTQSPTHLIKTRGQQVTLRCSPKSGHDTVSWYQQALGQGPQFIFQYYEEEERQRGNFPDRFSGHQFPNYSSELNVNALLLGDSALYLCASSVPGGPGNREQFFGPGTRLTVL.

The CDR3 coding sequence is TGCGCCAGCAGCTGGTACGGACAGGGAGTTACCGGGGAGCTGTTTTTT. Its translation: CASSWYGQGVTGELFF. This chain uses TRBV5-1 with TRBJ2-2, with 8 bases aligning to TRBD1. The junction had 9 bases not matched to a gene; V was cut back by 3 bases and J by 5 bases. The CDR3 runs 16 residues. Germline V CDR1 and CDR2: SGHRS, YFSETQ.

The chain carries TRBV5-6 and TRBJ2-3; 12 bases are shared with TRBD2. The germline CDR1 and CDR2 sequences are SGHDT and YYEEEE. CDR3 length equals 14 residues. Trimming at V came to 0 bases and at J to 8 bases, leaving 1 base not matched to a gene. CDR3 coding DNA: TGTGCCAGCAGCTTGGTGACTAGCGGGGGTACGCAGTATTTT. As protein: CASSLVTSGGTQYF.

The chain recombines TRBV4-2 with TRBJ1-1; tentative D call: TRBD1 (5 bases). Germline values: CDR1 LGHNA, CDR2 YNFKEQ. Trimming cost V 1 base and J 5 bases, with 14 bases left between them. This CDR3 comprises 15 residues. CDR3 bases: TGTGCCAGCAGCCAAGTGGATGGCGGGGGAACTGAAGCTTTCTTT. This sequence encodes CASSQVDGGGTEAFF.

The chain employs TRBV7-9 and TRBJ1-1; the match to TRBD1 covers 7 bases. Germline V CDR1 and CDR2: SEHNR, FQNEAQ (reference sequence). With V trimmed by 5 bases and J by 7 bases, 4 bases remained unmatched. The CDR3 is 12 amino acids. This CDR3 reads CASSAGTVEAFF. CDR3 nucleotide sequence: TGTGCCAGCAGCGCGGGGACAGTTGAAGCTTTCTTT.

This chain links TRBV19 with TRBJ2-5, with TRBD2 identical over 11 bases. Unmatched junction bases numbered 17, after V lost 10 bases and J lost 1 base. The length of the CDR3 is 18 residues. CDR1 and CDR2 from the germline V gene are LNHDA and SQIVND (reference sequence). The CDR3 here is CATTRNLLAGDFQETQYF. CDR3 DNA sequence: TGTGCCACCACGAGGAACTTACTAGCGGGAGATTTCCAAGAGACCCAGTACTTC.

This clone was observed once. The chain is built from TRBV20-1 and TRBJ1-1; D is uncertain. The CDR3 has 11 amino acids. In germline, CDR1 is DFQATT, CDR2 SNEGSKA (reference sequence). V dropped 2 bases and J dropped 1 base, with 2 bases sitting between them. The CDR3 here is CSARQNTEAFF. The CDR3 DNA reads as TGCAGTGCTAGACAGAACACTGAAGCTTTCTTT.

The chain links TRBV4-1 to TRBJ2-1, with TRBD2 matching 11 bases. With 3 bases clipped from V and 8 bases from J, the junction kept 9 bases outside the gene matches. In germline, CDR1 is MGHRA, CDR2 YSYEKL. The CDR3 has 16 residues. The CDR3 coding sequence is TGCGCCAGCAGCCACGTTCCTAGCGGGGGGAACCATGAGCAGTTCTTC. Residues: CASSHVPSGGNHEQFF.

To note about this clone: At one boundary the junction diverges from the germline segment, which might be a read error. This sequence joins TRBV28 and TRBJ2-7; tentative D call: TRBD1 (5 bases). CDR3 size: 12 residues. The germline gives CDR1 MDHEN, CDR2 SYDVKM. The CDR3 here is CASTQLILQGFF. The DNA for the CDR3 is TGTGCCAGCACGCAACTAATCCTCCAGGGTTTTTTC.

DNA for the CDR3: TGTGCCAGCAGCGTATTTGCTAGCGGGGGTTCTTCCGGGGAGCTGTTTTTT. As protein: CASSVFASGGSSGELFF. The J gene is TRBJ2-2, the V gene TRBV9, with TRBD2 matching over 10 bases. The CDR3 runs 17 residues. The V gene's germline CDR1 is SGDLS and CDR2 YYNGEE. The V and J ends lost 1 base and 6 bases, in that order; junction bases with no gene match: 9.

This clone appeared a few times. This chain connects TRBV15 to TRBJ2-5; D gene ambiguous. Germline V CDR1 and CDR2: LNHNV, YYDKDF (reference sequence). The CDR3 totals 15 residues. The germline V and J ends were trimmed by 0 bases and 1 base, with 9 bases remaining between them. CDR3 nucleotide sequence: TGTGCCACCAGCAGAGATTTTCCGGTCCAAGAGACCCAGTACTTC. Its protein is CATSRDFPVQETQYF.

CDR3 residues: CASSSGTQETQYF. In nucleotides, the CDR3 is TGTGCCAGCAGCTCTGGGACTCAAGAGACCCAGTACTTC. The V and J genes are TRBV11-3 and TRBJ2-5, with D possibly being TRBD2 (6 bases). This CDR3 is built from 13 residues. The germline V and J ends were trimmed by 4 bases and 2 bases, with 8 bases remaining between them. Germline values: CDR1 SGHNT, CDR2 YENEEA. The full variable domain, its missing parts supplied by reference TRBV11-3 and TRBJ2-5, is EAGVVQSPRYKIIEKKQPVAFWCNPISGHNTLYWYLQNLGQGPELLIRYENEEAVDDSQLPKDRFSAERLKGVDSTLKIQPAELGDSAVYLCASSSGTQETQYFGPGTRLLVL.

The chain uses TRBV23-1 and TRBJ1-5; TRBD1 agrees at 10 bases. TRBV23-1 is treated as an ORF (open reading frame) with a function not yet certain. V was pared by 11 bases and J by 0 bases, with 4 bases of the junction left unmatched. The CDR3 has 14 amino acids. CDR3 bases: TGCGCCTCTGGACAGGGGGTTAGCAATCAGCCCCAGCATTTT. Protein sequence: CASGQGVSNQPQHF.

Details on this clone: The sample has other DNA sequences that encode this CDR3 too. CDR3 nucleotides: TGTGCCAGCAGCCCAACAGGGGGGAACACTGAAGCTTTCTTT. This translates into CASSPTGGNTEAFF. This chain joins TRBV7-2 and TRBJ1-1, with TRBD1 identical over 8 bases. This CDR3 contains 14 residues. CDR1 is SGHTA, CDR2 FQGNSA, per germline. The ends lost 5 bases at V and 1 base at J; junction bases unmatched: 3.

This chain uses TRBV30 with TRBJ1-4; 8 bases are a match to TRBD1. Trimming took 2 bases from V and 7 from J; bases not matched to a gene: 6. Germline CDR1 and CDR2: GTSNPN and SVGIG (reference sequence). The CDR3 extends over 14 amino acids. The CDR3 nucleotides read TGTGCCTGGAGTAGGACAGGGAGGACTGAAAAACTGTTTTTT. This translates into CAWSRTGRTEKLFF.

The chain recombines TRBV7-9 with TRBJ2-6; D gene ambiguous. The germline CDR1 and CDR2 sequences are SEHNR and FQNEAQ (reference sequence). The V gene lost 3 bases and the J gene lost 1 base, with 16 bases spanning the gap. The CDR3 contains 18 residues. The CDR3 bases are TGTGCCAGCAGCTTCAGGTCTGGGCTTGGTTCTGGGGCCAACGTCCTGACTTTC. Encoded protein: CASSFRSGLGSGANVLTF.

The chain couples TRBV6-5 to TRBJ1-2, with D uncertain. The CDR3 consists of 13 residues. Germline V gene sequence: CDR1 MNHEY, CDR2 SVGAGI. Trimming left V 10 bases short and J 2 bases short, with 14 bases between. The CDR3 spells CATRKQANYGYTF. The CDR3, as DNA: TGTGCCACCCGAAAGCAGGCGAACTATGGCTACACCTTC.

J is TRBJ2-5 and V is TRBV11-1, with a possible D match to TRBD1 (6 bases). Germline assignment: CDR1 SGHAT and CDR2 FQDESV (reference sequence). V was cut by 4 bases and J by 2 bases, with 14 bases left in between. The CDR3 has 15 amino acids. The CDR3 region is CASSSYRVRQETQYF. CDR3 DNA sequence: TGTGCCAGCAGCTCCTACAGGGTACGACAAGAGACCCAGTACTTC.